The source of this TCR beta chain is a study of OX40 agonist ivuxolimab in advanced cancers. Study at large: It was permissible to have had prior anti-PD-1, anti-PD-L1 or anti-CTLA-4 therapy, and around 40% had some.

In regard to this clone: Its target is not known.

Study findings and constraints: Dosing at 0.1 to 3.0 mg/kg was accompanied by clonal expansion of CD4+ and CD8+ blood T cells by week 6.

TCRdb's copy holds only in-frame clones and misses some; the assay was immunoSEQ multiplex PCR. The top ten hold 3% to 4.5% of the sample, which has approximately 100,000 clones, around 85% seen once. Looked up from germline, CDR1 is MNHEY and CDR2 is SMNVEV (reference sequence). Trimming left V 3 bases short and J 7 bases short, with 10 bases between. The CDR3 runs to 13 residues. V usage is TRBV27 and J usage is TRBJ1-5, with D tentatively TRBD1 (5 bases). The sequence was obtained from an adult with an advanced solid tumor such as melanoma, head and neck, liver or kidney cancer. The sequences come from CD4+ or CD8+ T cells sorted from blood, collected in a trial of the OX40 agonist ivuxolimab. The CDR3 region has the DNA TGTGCCAGCAGTTTTGGTTGGGGCCAGCCCCAGCATTTT. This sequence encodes CASSFGWGQPQHF.